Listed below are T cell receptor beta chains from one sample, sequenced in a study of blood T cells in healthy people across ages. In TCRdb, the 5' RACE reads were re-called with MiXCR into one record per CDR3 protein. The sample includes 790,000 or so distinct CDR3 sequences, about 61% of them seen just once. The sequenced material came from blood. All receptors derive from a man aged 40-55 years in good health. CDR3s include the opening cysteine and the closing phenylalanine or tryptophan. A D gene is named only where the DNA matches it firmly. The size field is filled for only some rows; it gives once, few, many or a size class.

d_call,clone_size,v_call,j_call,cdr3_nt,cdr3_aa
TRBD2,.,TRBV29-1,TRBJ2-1,TGCAGCGCTGCGAGCCGGGAGGGCGGAAGTGAGCAGTTCTTC,CSAASREGGSEQFF
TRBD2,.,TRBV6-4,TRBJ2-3,TGTGCCAGCAGTGACAGACTAGCGGGGGGGTCAGATACGCAGTATTTT,CASSDRLAGGSDTQYF
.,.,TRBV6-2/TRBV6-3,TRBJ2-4,TGTGCCAGCAGAAACGGAGCAGTCCTAGCCAAAAACATTCAGTACTTC,CASRNGAVLAKNIQYF
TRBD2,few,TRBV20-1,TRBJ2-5,TGCAGTGCTCTGGGACTAGCGGCACCCTTCAAAGAAGAGACCCAGTACTTC,CSALGLAAPFKEETQYF
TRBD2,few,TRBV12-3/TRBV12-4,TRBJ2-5,TGTGCCAGCAGGGGGGGACTAGCTCTTCAAGGGACCCAGTACTTC,CASRGGLALQGTQYF
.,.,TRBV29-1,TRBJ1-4,TGCAGCGTTGGTGAACAGGGTGGTAATGAAAAACTGTTTTTT,CSVGEQGGNEKLFF
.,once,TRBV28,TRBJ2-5,TGTGCCAGCAGTGCACCGGGGGTACAAGAGACCCAGTACTTC,CASSAPGVQETQYF
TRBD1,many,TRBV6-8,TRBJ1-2,TGTGCCAGCAGTTCGCAGACAGGGGACTATGGCTACACCTTC,CASSSQTGDYGYTF
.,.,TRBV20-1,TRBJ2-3,TGCAGTGTTCCGGACCCCACAGATACGCAGTATTTT,CSVPDPTDTQYF
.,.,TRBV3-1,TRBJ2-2,TGTGCCAGCAGCCAATCTGGGGGTCCCTACACCGGGGAGCTGTTTTTT,CASSQSGGPYTGELFF